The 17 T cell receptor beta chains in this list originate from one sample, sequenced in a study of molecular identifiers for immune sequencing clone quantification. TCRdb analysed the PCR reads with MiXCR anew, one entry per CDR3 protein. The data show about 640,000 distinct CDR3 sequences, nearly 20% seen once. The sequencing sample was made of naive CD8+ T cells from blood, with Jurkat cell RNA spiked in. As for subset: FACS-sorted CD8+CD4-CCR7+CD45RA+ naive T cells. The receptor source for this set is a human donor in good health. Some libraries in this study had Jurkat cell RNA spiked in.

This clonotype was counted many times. The CDR3 sequence: CASSLGTEYEQYF. The CDR3 DNA sequence: TGTGCCAGCAGCTTGGGGACAGAGTACGAGCAGTACTTC. This rearrangement joins TRBV7-2 to TRBJ2-7; 7 bases agree with TRBD1. This CDR3 comprises 13 residues. Germline V lookup: CDR1 SGHTA, CDR2 FQGNSA. Trimming cost V 3 bases and J 4 bases; bases outside gene matches: 3.

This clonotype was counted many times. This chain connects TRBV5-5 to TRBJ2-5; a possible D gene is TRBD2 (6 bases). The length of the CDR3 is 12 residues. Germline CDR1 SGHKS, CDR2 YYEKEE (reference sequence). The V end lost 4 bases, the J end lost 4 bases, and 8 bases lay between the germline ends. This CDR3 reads CASSHGGETQYF. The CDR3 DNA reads TGTGCCAGCAGCCACGGGGGAGAGACCCAGTACTTC.

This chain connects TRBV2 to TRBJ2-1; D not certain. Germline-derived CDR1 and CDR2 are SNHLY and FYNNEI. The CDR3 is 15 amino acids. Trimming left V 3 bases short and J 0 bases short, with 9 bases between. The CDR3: CASSEGGTSYNEQFF. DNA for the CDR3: TGTGCCAGCAGTGAGGGCGGAACCTCCTACAATGAGCAGTTCTTC.

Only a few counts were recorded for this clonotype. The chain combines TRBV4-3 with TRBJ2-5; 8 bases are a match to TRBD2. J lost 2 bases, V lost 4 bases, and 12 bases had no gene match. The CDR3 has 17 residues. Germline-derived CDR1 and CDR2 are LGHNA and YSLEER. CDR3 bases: TGCGCCAGCAGCCCCTATGGTGGTAGCGGGAATCAAGAGACCCAGTACTTC. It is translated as CASSPYGGSGNQETQYF.

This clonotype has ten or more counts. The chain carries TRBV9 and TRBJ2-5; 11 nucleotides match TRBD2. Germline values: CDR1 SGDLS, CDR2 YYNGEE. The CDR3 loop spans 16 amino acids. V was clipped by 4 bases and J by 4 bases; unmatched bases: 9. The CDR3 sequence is CASSPQGSGRGETQYF. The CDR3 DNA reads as TGTGCCAGCAGCCCACAAGGTAGCGGGAGGGGAGAGACCCAGTACTTC. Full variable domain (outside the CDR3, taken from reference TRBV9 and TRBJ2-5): DSGVTQTPKHLITATGQRVTLRCSPRSGDLSVYWYQQSLDQGLQFLIQYYNGEERAKGNILERFSAQQFPDLHSELNLSSLELGDSALYFCASSPQGSGRGETQYFGPGTRLLVL.

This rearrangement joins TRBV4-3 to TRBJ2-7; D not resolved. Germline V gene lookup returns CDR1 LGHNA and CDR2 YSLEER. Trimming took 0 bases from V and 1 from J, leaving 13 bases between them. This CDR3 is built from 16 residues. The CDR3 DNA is TGCGCCAGCAGCCAAGATCGAACTGCTCATTCCTACGAGCAGTACTTC. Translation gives CASSQDRTAHSYEQYF.

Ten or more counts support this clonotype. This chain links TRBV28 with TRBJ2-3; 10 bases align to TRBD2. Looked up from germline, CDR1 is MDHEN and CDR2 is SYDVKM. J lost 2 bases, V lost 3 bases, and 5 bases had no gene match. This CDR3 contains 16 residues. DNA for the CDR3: TGTGCCAGCAGTTTTGGACTAGCGGCTATCACAGATACGCAGTATTTT. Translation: CASSFGLAAITDTQYF.

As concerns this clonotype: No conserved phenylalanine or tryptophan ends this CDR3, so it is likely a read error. The CDR3 DNA sequence: TGCGCCAGCAGCTCGCAAGAGACCCAGTACTAC. Translated, it gives CASSSQETQYY. The J gene is TRBJ2-5, the V gene TRBV4-1; no reliable D call. With 5 bases removed from V and 2 bases from J, the gap between germline ends came to 3 bases. The CDR3 runs to 11 residues. Germline V gene data show CDR1 as MGHRA and CDR2 as YSYEKL.

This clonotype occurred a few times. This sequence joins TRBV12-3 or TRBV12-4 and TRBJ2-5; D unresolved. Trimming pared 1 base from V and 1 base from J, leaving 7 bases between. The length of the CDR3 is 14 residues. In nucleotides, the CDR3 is TGTGCCAGCAGTTTAGGACACATCCAAGAGACCCAGTACTTC. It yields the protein CASSLGHIQETQYF.

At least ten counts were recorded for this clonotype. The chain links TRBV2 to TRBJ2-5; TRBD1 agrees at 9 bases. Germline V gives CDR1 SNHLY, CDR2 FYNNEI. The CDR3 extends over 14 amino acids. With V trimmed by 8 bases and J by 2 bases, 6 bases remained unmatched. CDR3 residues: CASSGTGSQETQYF. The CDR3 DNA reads TGTGCCAGCTCCGGGACAGGGTCACAAGAGACCCAGTACTTC.

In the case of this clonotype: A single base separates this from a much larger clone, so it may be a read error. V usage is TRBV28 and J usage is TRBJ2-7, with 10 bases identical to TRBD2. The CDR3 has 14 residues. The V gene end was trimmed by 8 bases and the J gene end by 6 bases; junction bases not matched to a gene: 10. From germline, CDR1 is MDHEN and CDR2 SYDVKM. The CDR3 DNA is TGTGCCAGCGGTGAACCTAGCGGGAGATTCGAGCAGTACTTC. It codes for CASGEPSGRFEQYF.

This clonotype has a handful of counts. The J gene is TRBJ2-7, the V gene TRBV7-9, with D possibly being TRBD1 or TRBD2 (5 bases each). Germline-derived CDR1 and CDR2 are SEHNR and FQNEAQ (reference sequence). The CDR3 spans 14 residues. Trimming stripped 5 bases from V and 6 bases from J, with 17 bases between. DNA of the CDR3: TGTGCCAGCAGCGCACCGGGACCCCTCCTCGAGCAGTACTTC. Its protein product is CASSAPGPLLEQYF.

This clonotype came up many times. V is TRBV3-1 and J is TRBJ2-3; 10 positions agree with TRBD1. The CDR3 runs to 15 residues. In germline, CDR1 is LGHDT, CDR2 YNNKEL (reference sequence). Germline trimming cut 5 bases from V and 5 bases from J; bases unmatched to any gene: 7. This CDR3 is CASSTGTGVLDTQYF. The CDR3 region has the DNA TGTGCCAGCAGCACCGGGACAGGGGTTTTAGATACGCAGTATTTT.

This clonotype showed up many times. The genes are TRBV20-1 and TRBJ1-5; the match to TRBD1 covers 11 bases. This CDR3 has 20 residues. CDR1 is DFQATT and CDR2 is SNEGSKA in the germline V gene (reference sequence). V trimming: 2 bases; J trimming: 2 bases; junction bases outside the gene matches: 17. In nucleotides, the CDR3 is TGCAGTGCTAGACCCAAGTCCGGGACAGGGGGGCCTGAGGGCAATCAGCCCCAGCATTTT. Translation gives CSARPKSGTGGPEGNQPQHF.

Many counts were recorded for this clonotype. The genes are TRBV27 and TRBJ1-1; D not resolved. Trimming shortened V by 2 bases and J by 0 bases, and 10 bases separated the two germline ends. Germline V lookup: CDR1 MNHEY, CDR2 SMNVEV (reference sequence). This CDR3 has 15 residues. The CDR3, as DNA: TGTGCCAGCAGTTTAGGGCAGCTCATGAACACTGAAGCTTTCTTT. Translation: CASSLGQLMNTEAFF.

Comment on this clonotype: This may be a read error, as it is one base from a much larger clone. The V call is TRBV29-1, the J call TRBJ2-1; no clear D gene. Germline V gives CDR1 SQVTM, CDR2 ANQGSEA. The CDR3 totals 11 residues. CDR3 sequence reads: CSAEVNNEQLF. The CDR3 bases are TGCAGCGCTGAAGTTAACAATGAGCAGCTCTTC.

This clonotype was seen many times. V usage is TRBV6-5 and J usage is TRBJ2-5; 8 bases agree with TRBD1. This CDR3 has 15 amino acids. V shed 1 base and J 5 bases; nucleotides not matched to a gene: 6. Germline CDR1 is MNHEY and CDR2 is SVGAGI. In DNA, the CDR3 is TGTGCCAGCAGTTACTTCAAGACAGGGGAGGAGACCCAGTACTTC. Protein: CASSYFKTGEETQYF.